These 32 T cell receptor beta chains share one sample of origin, sequenced in a study of cytomegalovirus exposure and HLA in healthy donors. The PCR used 60 Vbeta and 13 Jbeta primers. Using immunoSEQ multiplex PCR, the repertoire was profiled, and TCRdb retains in-frame clones only, with some absent. The table includes some 150,000 clones, 70% to 80% detected once. Specimen: PBMCs. These receptors originate from a female donor in good health and CMV-seronegative.

This rearrangement joins TRBV5-4 to TRBJ1-2, with 7 bases lining up with TRBD1. The trim removed 5 bases at V and 4 bases at J, leaving 14 bases unmatched. The CDR3 extends over 16 amino acids. Germline assignment: CDR1 SGHNT and CDR2 YYREEE (reference sequence). This CDR3 reads CASSSPRGQNSYGYTF. DNA for the CDR3: TGTGCCAGCAGTTCACCTAGGGGACAGAACTCCTATGGCTACACCTTC.

The rearrangement links TRBV28 to TRBJ1-1, with D perhaps matching TRBD1 (5 bases). The CDR3 has 16 residues. Trimming took 7 bases from V and 5 from J, leaving 23 bases between them. Germline V gene data show CDR1 as MDHEN and CDR2 as SYDVKM. This chain's CDR3 is CASTAPAGVRKTEAFF. The CDR3 bases are TGTGCCAGCACCGCGCCCGCGGGGGTTAGAAAAACTGAAGCTTTCTTT.

CDR3 nucleotide sequence: TGCAGTGCCAGGGCCAATGAGCAGTTCTTC. This gives the protein CSARANEQFF. This chain links TRBV20-1 with TRBJ2-7, with D maybe TRBD1 (5 bases). The end of the DNA is better explained by TRBJ2-1, so the J call may be wrong. The CDR3 loop spans 10 amino acids. In germline, CDR1 is DFQATT, CDR2 SNEGSKA (reference sequence).

The V call is TRBV5-6, the J call TRBJ2-1, with 11 nucleotides matching TRBD2. The CDR3 sequence is 15 residues long. Germline CDR1 SGHDT, CDR2 YYEEEE. After removal of 4 bases from V and 4 bases from J, the junction contained 4 bases not matched to a gene. CDR3 protein: CASSLGLAAYNEQFF. The CDR3 DNA sequence: TGTGCCAGCAGCCTGGGACTAGCGGCTTACAATGAGCAGTTCTTC.

The chain employs TRBV4-1 and TRBJ2-5; TRBD2 aligns across 8 bases. The CDR3 spans 15 residues. Germline lookup yields CDR1 MGHRA and CDR2 YSYEKL. The junction had 9 bases not matched to a gene; V was cut back by 4 bases and J by 5 bases. CDR3 DNA sequence: TGCGCCAGCAGCCCGCAGGGAGCGGGAGTTGAGACCCAGTACTTC. Translated: CASSPQGAGVETQYF.

A few counts support this clone. The rearrangement links TRBV19 to TRBJ2-3, with 9 positions matching TRBD2. The CDR3 covers 16 residues. The germline gives CDR1 LNHDA, CDR2 SQIVND (reference sequence). J gave up 3 bases and V 3 bases, and 7 bases lay outside the gene matches. The CDR3 is CASSIRVSGRTDTQYF. Written as DNA, the CDR3 is TGTGCCAGTAGTATTAGGGTTAGCGGGAGAACAGATACGCAGTATTTT.

The chain has TRBV2 and TRBJ2-1, with TRBD2 identical over 7 bases. The length of the CDR3 is 14 residues. The germline CDR1 and CDR2 sequences are SNHLY and FYNNEI. With V trimmed by 8 bases and J by 1 base, 5 bases remained unmatched. CDR3 coding DNA: TGTGCCAGCTCACTAGCGTTATCCTACAATGAGCAGTTCTTC. It is translated as CASSLALSYNEQFF.

V is TRBV5-1 and J is TRBJ1-2, with D perhaps TRBD1 (6 bases). Germline V gene lookup returns CDR1 SGHRS and CDR2 YFSETQ. V lost 5 bases to trimming and J lost 5 bases, with 13 bases between them. This CDR3 has 13 amino acids. DNA of the CDR3: TGCGCCAGCAGGGACGGACAGAAATATGGCTACACCTTC. Translated, it gives CASRDGQKYGYTF.

The V and J genes are TRBV5-8 and TRBJ1-4, with D possibly matching TRBD1 (5 bases). The CDR3 spans 16 residues. Germline CDR1 is SGHTS and CDR2 is YDEGEE. Trimming pared 1 base from V and 8 bases from J, leaving 18 bases between. The CDR3 loop reads CASSLFGQGRVEKLFF. CDR3 DNA: TGTGCCAGCAGCTTGTTCGGCCAGGGCAGGGTCGAAAAACTGTTTTTT.

V usage is TRBV7-9 and J usage is TRBJ1-3; TRBD1 is a possible D gene (6 bases). Looked up from germline, CDR1 is SEHNR and CDR2 is FQNEAQ (reference sequence). V was clipped by 5 bases and J by 0 bases, with 14 bases between them. CDR3 size: 16 residues. The CDR3 coding sequence is TGTGCCAGCAGCCCGTGGACAGCTATCTCTGGAAACACCATATATTTT. Protein product: CASSPWTAISGNTIYF.

V and J are TRBV5-4 and TRBJ2-5; no definite D call. V lost 0 bases and J lost 2, with 11 bases in between. From germline, CDR1 is SGHNT and CDR2 YYREEE (reference sequence). The CDR3 runs to 15 residues. This chain's CDR3 is CASSLALAAQETQYF. The CDR3 nucleotides read TGTGCCAGCAGCTTGGCCTTGGCAGCGCAAGAGACCCAGTACTTC.

The CDR3 loop is CASSVGGGPSGNTIYF. The CDR3 region has the DNA TGTGCCAGCAGCGTAGGAGGAGGTCCCTCTGGAAACACCATATATTTT. J is TRBJ1-3 and V is TRBV9, with unresolved D. Trimming pared 0 bases from V and 0 bases from J, leaving 10 bases between. Germline lookup yields CDR1 SGDLS and CDR2 YYNGEE. The CDR3 is 16 residues long.

The V call is TRBV5-1, the J call TRBJ2-5, with 7 bases lining up with TRBD1. Per germline, CDR1 SGHRS and CDR2 YFSETQ. V lost 4 bases and J lost 4; bases outside the gene matches: 10. The length of the CDR3 is 15 residues. CDR3 in amino acids: CASSAGTVWAETQYF. The CDR3 DNA sequence: TGCGCCAGCAGCGCCGGGACAGTATGGGCAGAGACCCAGTACTTC.

The genes are TRBV7-9 and TRBJ2-3, with 9 bases fitting TRBD2. V lost 5 bases and J lost 0; bases outside the gene matches: 6. This CDR3 spans 16 amino acids. The germline CDR1 and CDR2 sequences are SEHNR and FQNEAQ (reference sequence). The CDR3 region is CASSKRLAASTDTQYF. CDR3 nucleotide sequence: TGTGCCAGCAGCAAAAGACTAGCGGCTAGCACAGATACGCAGTATTTT.

The chain uses TRBV5-6 and TRBJ1-1; D possibly corresponds to TRBD1 (5 bases). The CDR3 contains 16 residues. V lost 1 base to trimming and J lost 0 bases, with 13 bases between them. Looked up from germline, CDR1 is SGHDT and CDR2 is YYEEEE. The CDR3 protein is CASSLIREGMNTEAFF. For the CDR3, the DNA is TGTGCCAGCAGCTTGATCAGGGAGGGCATGAACACTGAAGCTTTCTTT.

This sequence joins TRBV7-2 and TRBJ1-5; D remains unclear. The CDR3 is 15 residues long. The V end was cut by 2 bases, the J end by 9 bases, with 17 bases between. Germline V CDR1 and CDR2: SGHTA, FQGNSA. CDR3 sequence: CASSLLGGPPWPQHF. The CDR3 nucleotides are TGTGCCAGCAGCTTATTGGGCGGGCCGCCGTGGCCCCAGCATTTT.

There are a few counts of this clone. Different DNA sequences within this sample yield the same CDR3. This chain uses TRBV18 with TRBJ2-7, with D maybe TRBD1 (5 bases). Trimming removed 6 bases from V and 3 bases from J, with 9 bases in between. Germline V gene sequence: CDR1 KGHSH, CDR2 LQKENI. The CDR3 runs 12 residues. The CDR3 spells CASSPDSYEQYF. CDR3 sequence (DNA): TGTGCCAGCTCGCCCGACAGCTACGAGCAGTACTTC. Full variable domain (outside the CDR3, taken from reference TRBV18 and TRBJ2-7): NAGVMQNPRHLVRRRGQEARLRCSPMKGHSHVYWYRQLPEEGLKFMVYLQKENIIDESGMPKERFSAEFPKEGPSILRIQQVVRGDSAAYFCASSPDSYEQYFGPGTRLTVT.

This clone was counted a few times. The chain joins TRBV7-9 to TRBJ2-1; D is possibly TRBD1 (6 bases). Looked up from germline, CDR1 is SEHNR and CDR2 is FQNEAQ (reference sequence). Trimming removed 5 bases from V and 10 bases from J, with 12 bases in between. The CDR3 has 12 amino acids. The CDR3 protein is CASSQIGGEQFF. The CDR3 region has the DNA TGTGCCAGCAGCCAGATAGGGGGAGAGCAGTTCTTC.

V usage is TRBV7-2 and J usage is TRBJ2-1, with 9 nucleotides matching TRBD2. Germline CDR1 is SGHTA and CDR2 is FQGNSA. The CDR3 loop spans 16 amino acids. V shed 3 bases and J 13 bases; nucleotides not matched to a gene: 16. The chain's CDR3 is CASSFDLPGLAPQQFF. For the CDR3, the DNA is TGTGCCAGCAGCTTTGACCTACCGGGACTAGCCCCCCAACAGTTCTTC. Full variable domain (remainder filled in from reference TRBV7-2 and TRBJ2-1): GAGVSQSPSNKVTEKGKDVELRCDPISGHTALYWYRQSLGQGLEFLIYFQGNSAPDKSGLPSDRFSAERTGGSVSTLTIQRTQQEDSAVYLCASSFDLPGLAPQQFFGPGTRLTVL.

The chain recombines TRBV7-3 with TRBJ2-7; possible D gene TRBD1, 6 bases. Looked up from germline, CDR1 is SGHTA and CDR2 is FQGTGA. This CDR3 is 19 amino acids long. V gave up 5 bases and J gave up 0 bases, with 26 bases separating them. CDR3 sequence: CASSIKIYRDRLSSYEQYF. The CDR3 DNA reads as TGTGCCAGCAGCATCAAAATCTACAGGGATCGGCTCTCCTCCTACGAGCAGTACTTC.

The chain carries TRBV6-5 and TRBJ2-5, with D possibly TRBD1 on 6 matching bases. The J call may not be correct, given that the DNA end is closer to TRBJ2-7. The CDR3 runs 12 residues. Germline values: CDR1 MNHEY, CDR2 SVGAGI. The CDR3 here is CASSVPGAEQYF. The DNA for the CDR3 is TGTGCCAGCAGTGTCCCAGGGGCCGAGCAGTACTTC.

The chain carries TRBV4-3 and TRBJ2-3; D gene uncertain. Between the trimmed V and J ends, which lost 0 bases and 3 bases, there was a span of 10 bases. Germline V gives CDR1 LGHNA, CDR2 YSLEER. The CDR3 runs 15 residues. Written as DNA, the CDR3 is TGCGCCAGCAGCCAAGATCTTGACTTTACAGATACGCAGTATTTT. Translation gives CASSQDLDFTDTQYF.

The chain joins TRBV18 to TRBJ1-2; 9 positions match TRBD1. Losses at the gene ends were 3 bases for V and 11 bases for J; bases not matched to a gene: 7. The germline V gene has CDR1 KGHSH and CDR2 LQKENI. The CDR3 is 13 residues long. The DNA of the CDR3 is TGTGCCAGCTCACCGTCGACAGGGGGGAAATACACCTTC. Its protein product is CASSPSTGGKYTF.

The rearrangement joins TRBV5-4 to TRBJ1-3; the match to TRBD1 covers 7 bases. The V gene's germline CDR1 is SGHNT and CDR2 YYREEE (reference sequence). CDR3 size: 15 residues. Germline trimming cut 5 bases from V and 0 bases from J; bases unmatched to any gene: 5. DNA of the CDR3: TGTGCCAGCAGAGCCGACAGGGCCTCTGGAAACACCATATATTTT. Its protein is CASRADRASGNTIYF.

The chain carries TRBV7-2 and TRBJ2-7, with 8 bases aligning to TRBD1. Germline V CDR1 and CDR2: SGHTA, FQGNSA. V gave up 5 bases and J gave up 5 bases; unmatched junction bases: 8. This CDR3 comprises 14 residues. The CDR3 region has the DNA TGTGCCAGCAGCGGAGACAGGGGTTTCCACGAGCAGTACTTC. Its protein is CASSGDRGFHEQYF.

Comment on this clone: At one end, the junction sequence differs from germline, possibly due to a read error. The chain links TRBV7-7 to TRBJ2-5; 9 bases map to TRBD1. The CDR3 runs to 15 residues. Germline V gives CDR1 SSHAT, CDR2 FNYEAQ (reference sequence). CDR3 sequence: CASSQGQGGRETQYF. The CDR3 nucleotides are TGTGCTAGCAGCCAGGGACAGGGAGGGCGAGAGACCCAGTACTTC.

A single count supports this clone. The identical CDR3 is also encoded by other nucleotide sequences in the sample. The chain combines TRBV9 with TRBJ1-2, with D tentatively TRBD1 (5 bases). Germline CDR1 SGDLS, CDR2 YYNGEE. The CDR3 is 14 residues long. Trimming removed 0 bases from V and 7 bases from J, with 13 bases in between. This CDR3 reads CASSVEWGGGGYTF. CDR3 nucleotides: TGTGCCAGCAGCGTAGAATGGGGCGGGGGTGGCTACACCTTC.

The genes are TRBV30 and TRBJ2-1; 8 bases fit TRBD2. Germline V gene data show CDR1 as GTSNPN and CDR2 as SVGIG (reference sequence). The CDR3 has 13 residues. J lost 10 bases, V lost 4 bases, and 9 bases had no gene match. DNA of the CDR3: TGTGCCTGGACCCCAGCGGGAGTGAACGAGCAGTTCTTC. It codes for CAWTPAGVNEQFF.

This clone was detected a few times. This chain joins TRBV27 and TRBJ1-6; D might be TRBD1 (6 bases). The V gene lost 6 bases and the J gene lost 0 bases, with 9 bases spanning the gap. The CDR3 runs to 15 residues. Germline V CDR1 and CDR2: MNHEY, SMNVEV (reference sequence). In nucleotides, the CDR3 is TGTGCCAGCAGACTACAGGGCTCCTATAATTCACCCCTCCACTTT. Amino acid sequence: CASRLQGSYNSPLHF.

This clone showed up just a few times. The rearrangement joins TRBV10-3 to TRBJ1-2; TRBD1 aligns across 10 bases. The CDR3 has 15 amino acids. V shed 2 bases and J 3 bases; nucleotides not matched to a gene: 3. Looked up from germline, CDR1 is ENHRY and CDR2 is SYGVKD. The CDR3 DNA reads TGTGCCATCAGTGAGGGGACAGGGGAGGACTATGGCTACACCTTC. Its translation is CAISEGTGEDYGYTF.

V and J are TRBV28 and TRBJ1-5; TRBD1 matches 8 bases. The CDR3 loop spans 16 amino acids. The junction had 7 bases not matched to a gene; V was cut back by 5 bases and J by 1 base. CDR1 MDHEN and CDR2 SYDVKM come from the germline V gene. The CDR3 DNA sequence: TGTGCCAGCAGTAGCCCAACAGGGGGAAGCAATCAGCCCCAGCATTTT. Protein: CASSSPTGGSNQPQHF.

This chain uses TRBV27 with TRBJ2-1; 8 nucleotides align to TRBD2. There are 14 residues in the CDR3. Germline CDR1 is MNHEY and CDR2 is SMNVEV (reference sequence). V shed 2 bases and J 9 bases; nucleotides not matched to a gene: 6. The DNA for the CDR3 is TGTGCCAGCAGTTTAAGGGGGACTAGAGGTGAGCAGTTCTTC. It yields the protein CASSLRGTRGEQFF.